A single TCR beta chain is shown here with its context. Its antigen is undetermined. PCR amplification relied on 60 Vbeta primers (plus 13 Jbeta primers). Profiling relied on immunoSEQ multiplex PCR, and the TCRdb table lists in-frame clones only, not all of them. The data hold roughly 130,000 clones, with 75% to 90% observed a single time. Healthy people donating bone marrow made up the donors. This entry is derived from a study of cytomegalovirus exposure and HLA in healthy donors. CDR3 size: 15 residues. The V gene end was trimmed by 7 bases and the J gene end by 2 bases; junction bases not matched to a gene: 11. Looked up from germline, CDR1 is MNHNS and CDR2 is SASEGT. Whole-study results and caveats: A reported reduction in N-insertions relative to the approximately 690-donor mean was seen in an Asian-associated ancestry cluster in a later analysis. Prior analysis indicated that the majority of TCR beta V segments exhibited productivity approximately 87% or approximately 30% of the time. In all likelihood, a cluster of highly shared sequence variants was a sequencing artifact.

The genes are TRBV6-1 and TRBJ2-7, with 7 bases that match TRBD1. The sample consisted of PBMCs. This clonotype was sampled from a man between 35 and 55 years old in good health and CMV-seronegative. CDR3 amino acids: CASTSPMTGTYEQYF. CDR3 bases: TGTGCCAGCACTTCCCCCATGACAGGGACCTACGAGCAGTACTTC.